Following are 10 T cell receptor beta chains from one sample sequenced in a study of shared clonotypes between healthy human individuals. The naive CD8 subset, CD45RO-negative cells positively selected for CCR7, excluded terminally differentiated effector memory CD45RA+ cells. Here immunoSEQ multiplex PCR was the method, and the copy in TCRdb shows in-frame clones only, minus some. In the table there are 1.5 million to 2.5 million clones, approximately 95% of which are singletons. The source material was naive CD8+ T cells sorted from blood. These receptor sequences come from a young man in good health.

The CDR3 DNA reads TGTGCCAGCAGCTTAGAAGTAGTGGCCGCGAAATACGAGCAGTACTTC. Protein product: CASSLEVVAAKYEQYF. V usage is TRBV11-2 and J usage is TRBJ2-7; unclear D gene. The CDR3 is made up of 16 amino acids. V lost 0 bases and J lost 4, with 16 bases in between. The V gene's germline CDR1 is SGHAT and CDR2 FQNNGV.

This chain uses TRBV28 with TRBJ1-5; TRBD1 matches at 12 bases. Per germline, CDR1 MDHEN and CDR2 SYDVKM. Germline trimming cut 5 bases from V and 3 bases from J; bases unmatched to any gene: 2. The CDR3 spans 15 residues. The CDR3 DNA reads TGTGCCAGCAGTGGGACAGGGGGCAACAATCAGCCCCAGCATTTT. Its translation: CASSGTGGNNQPQHF.

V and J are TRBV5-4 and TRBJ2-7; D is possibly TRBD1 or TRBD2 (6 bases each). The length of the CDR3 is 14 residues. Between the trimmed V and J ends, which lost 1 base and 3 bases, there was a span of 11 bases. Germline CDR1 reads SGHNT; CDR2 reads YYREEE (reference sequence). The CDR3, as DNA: TGTGCCAGCAGCTTGTGGGGGGCGCACTACGAGCAGTACTTC. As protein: CASSLWGAHYEQYF.

In DNA form, the CDR3 reads TGTGCCAGCAGTCCAGGGCATACGCAGTATTTT. This codes for CASSPGHTQYF. V and J are TRBV6-5 and TRBJ2-3; a weak D match, TRBD1 (5 bases). This CDR3 is 11 amino acids long. Germline V CDR1 and CDR2: MNHEY, SVGAGI. V was cut by 5 bases and J by 7 bases, with 7 bases left in between.

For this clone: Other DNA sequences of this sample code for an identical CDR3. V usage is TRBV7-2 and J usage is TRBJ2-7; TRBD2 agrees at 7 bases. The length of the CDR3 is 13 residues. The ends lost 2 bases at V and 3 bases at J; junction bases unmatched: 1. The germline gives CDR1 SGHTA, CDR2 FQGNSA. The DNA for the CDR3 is TGTGCCAGCAGCTTAACTAGCGTCTACGAGCAGTACTTC. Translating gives CASSLTSVYEQYF.

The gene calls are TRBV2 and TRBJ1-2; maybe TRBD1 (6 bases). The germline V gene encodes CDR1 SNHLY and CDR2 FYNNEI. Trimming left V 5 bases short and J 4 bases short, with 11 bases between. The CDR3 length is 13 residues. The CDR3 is CASSTGYSYGYTF. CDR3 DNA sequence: TGTGCCAGCAGTACAGGGTACTCCTATGGCTACACCTTC.

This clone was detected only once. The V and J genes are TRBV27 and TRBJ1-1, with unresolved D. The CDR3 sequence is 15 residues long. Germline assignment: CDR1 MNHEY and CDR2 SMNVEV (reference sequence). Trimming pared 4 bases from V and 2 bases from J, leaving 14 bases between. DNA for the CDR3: TGTGCCAGCAGTTCTATATGGGGAGGCAACACTGAAGCTTTCTTT. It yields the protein CASSSIWGGNTEAFF.

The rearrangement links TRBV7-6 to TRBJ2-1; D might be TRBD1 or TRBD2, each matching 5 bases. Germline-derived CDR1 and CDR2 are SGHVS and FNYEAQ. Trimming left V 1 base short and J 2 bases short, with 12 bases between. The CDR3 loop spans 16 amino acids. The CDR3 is CASSLGLGVPYNEQFF. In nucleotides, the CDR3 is TGTGCCAGCAGCTTAGGCTTGGGGGTCCCCTACAATGAGCAGTTCTTC.

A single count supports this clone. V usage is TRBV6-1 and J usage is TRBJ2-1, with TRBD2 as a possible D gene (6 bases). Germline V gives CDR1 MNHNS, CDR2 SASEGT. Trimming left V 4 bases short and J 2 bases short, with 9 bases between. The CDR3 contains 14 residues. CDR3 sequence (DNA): TGTGCCAGCAGTGGACTAGATACCTACAATGAGCAGTTCTTC. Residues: CASSGLDTYNEQFF.

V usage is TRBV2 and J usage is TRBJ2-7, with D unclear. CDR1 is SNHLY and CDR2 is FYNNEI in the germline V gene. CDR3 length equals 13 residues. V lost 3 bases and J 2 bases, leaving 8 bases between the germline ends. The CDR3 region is CASSDQQAYEQYF. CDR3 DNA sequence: TGTGCCAGCAGTGATCAGCAGGCCTACGAGCAGTACTTC. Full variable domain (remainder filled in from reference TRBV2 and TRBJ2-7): EPEVTQTPSHQVTQMGQEVILRCVPISNHLYFYWYRQILGQKVEFLVSFYNNEISEKSEIFDDQFSVERPDGSNFTLKIRSTKLEDSAMYFCASSDQQAYEQYFGPGTRLTVT.